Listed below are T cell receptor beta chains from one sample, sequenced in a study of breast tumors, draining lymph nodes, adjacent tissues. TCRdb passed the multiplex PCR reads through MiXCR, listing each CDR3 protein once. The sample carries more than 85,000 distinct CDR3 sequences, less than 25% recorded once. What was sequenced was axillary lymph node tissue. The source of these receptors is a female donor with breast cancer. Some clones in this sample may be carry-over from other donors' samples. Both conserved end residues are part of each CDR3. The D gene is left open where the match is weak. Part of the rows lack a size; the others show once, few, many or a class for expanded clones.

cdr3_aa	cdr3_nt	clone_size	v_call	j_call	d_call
CASSRRTGPNTGELFF	TGTGCCAGCAGCCGACGGACAGGGCCGAACACCGGGGAGCTGTTTTTT	NA	TRBV3-1	TRBJ2-2	TRBD1
CASRVAGDGNTIYF	TGTGCCAGCAGGGTGGCAGGGGACGGAAACACCATATATTTT	NA	TRBV2	TRBJ1-3	NA
CASRRDRVSYEQYF	TGTGCCAGCCGCAGGGACAGGGTATCCTACGAGCAGTACTTC	many	TRBV11-2	TRBJ2-7	TRBD1
CASSYGGDAFF	TGTGCCAGCAGTTACGGGGGTGACGCTTTCTTT	NA	TRBV6-6	TRBJ1-1	NA
CASSQGTGGGSYEQYF	TGCGCCAGCAGCCAAGGGACAGGGGGTGGTAGCTACGAGCAGTACTTC	many	TRBV4-1	TRBJ2-7	TRBD1
CSAIPQARETQYF	TGCAGTGCCATTCCACAGGCTCGGGAGACCCAGTACTTC	many	TRBV20-1	TRBJ2-5	NA
CASSLRPANTEAFF	TGCGCCAGCAGCTTACGTCCGGCGAACACTGAAGCTTTCTTT	few	TRBV5-1	TRBJ1-1	NA
CASSSGAWADAEGTQYF	TGTGCCAGCAGCTCGGGGGCCTGGGCGGACGCTGAAGGGACCCAGTACTTC	NA	TRBV11-2	TRBJ2-5	NA
CASGQGNYGYTF	TGTGCCAGTGGGCAGGGGAACTATGGCTACACCTTC	many	TRBV19	TRBJ1-2	NA
CASSHRYGTDTQYF	TGTGCCAGCAGCCACAGGTACGGCACAGATACGCAGTATTTT	many	TRBV14	TRBJ2-3	NA
CASRDRAYEQYF	TGTGCCAGCCGGGACAGGGCCTACGAGCAGTACTTC	many	TRBV6-1	TRBJ2-7	TRBD1
CASSLQTSGGAGTQYF	TGCGCCAGCAGCTTACAGACTAGCGGGGGGGCAGGTACGCAGTATTTT	NA	TRBV5-1	TRBJ2-3	TRBD2
CASSEAGGAYNEQFF	TGTGCCAGCAGTGAAGCAGGGGGCGCCTACAATGAGCAGTTCTTC	many	TRBV2	TRBJ2-1	TRBD1
CASGRRGGRETQYF	TGTGCCAGCGGGCGGCGGGGGGGCCGAGAGACCCAGTACTTC	many	TRBV6-5	TRBJ2-5	TRBD2
CASSQVRGSGNTIYF	TGCGCCAGCAGCCAAGTGCGAGGTTCTGGAAACACCATATATTTT	many	TRBV4-1	TRBJ1-3	NA
CSAPGQEAGNTIYF	TGCAGTGCCCCGGGACAGGAGGCTGGAAACACCATATATTTT	many	TRBV20-1	TRBJ1-3	TRBD1
CSVEGLSRGESGYTF	TGCAGCGTTGAGGGGCTTAGCAGGGGAGAGTCTGGCTACACCTTC	many	TRBV29-1	TRBJ1-2	NA
CAISENSLVRNEQFF	TGTGCCATCAGTGAGAACTCCCTAGTACGCAATGAGCAGTTCTTC	many	TRBV10-3	TRBJ2-1	NA
CASSEEGGTEAFF	TGTGCCAGCAGTGAAGAAGGGGGCACTGAAGCTTTCTTT	NA	TRBV2	TRBJ1-1	NA
CASSLAGVRETQYF	TGTGCCAGCAGCTTAGCGGGAGTCCGGGAGACCCAGTACTTC	many	TRBV5-6	TRBJ2-5	TRBD2
CASTSDGARTGNTIYF	TGTGCCAGCACATCCGATGGGGCCAGAACTGGAAACACCATATATTTT	many	TRBV12-3/TRBV12-4	TRBJ1-3	NA
CASSQGPISNQPQHF	TGTGCCAGCAGCCAGGGACCGATTAGCAATCAGCCCCAGCATTTT	NA	TRBV3-1	TRBJ1-5	NA
CASSNRGLEKLFF	TGTGCCAGTAGTAACAGGGGGTTGGAAAAACTGTTTTTT	many	TRBV19	TRBJ1-4	TRBD1
CASSLTLAGGSWGEQFF	TGCGCCAGCAGCCTTACACTAGCGGGGGGCTCCTGGGGTGAGCAGTTCTTC	NA	TRBV4-1	TRBJ2-1	TRBD2
CASRLSGSMGEQYF	TGTGCCAGCCGTCTTAGCGGGAGTATGGGTGAGCAGTACTTC	NA	TRBV12-3/TRBV12-4	TRBJ2-7	TRBD2
CASSYSDRPLSYEQYF	TGTGCCAGCAGTTACTCGGACAGGCCCCTCTCCTACGAGCAGTACTTC	many	TRBV6-5	TRBJ2-7	TRBD1
CASSIATGAGQPQHF	TGTGCCAGTAGTATTGCGACAGGGGCGGGACAGCCCCAGCATTTT	many	TRBV19	TRBJ1-5	TRBD1
CATGTGLNTGELFF	TGTGCCACCGGGACAGGGTTAAACACCGGGGAGCTGTTTTTT	many	TRBV24-1	TRBJ2-2	TRBD1
CASSPFGQGAIEQFF	TGCGCCAGCAGCCCGTTCGGACAGGGGGCCATTGAGCAGTTCTTC	many	TRBV4-1	TRBJ2-1	TRBD1
CASSSRGAGQTQYF	TGTGCCAGCAGCAGCAGGGGTGCGGGACAGACGCAGTATTTT	NA	TRBV28	TRBJ2-3	NA
CASSLFYSVQYF	TGTGCCAGCAGCTTATTCTATTCGGTGCAGTACTTC	many	TRBV7-8	TRBJ2-7	NA
CASSVPTAQIYGYTF	TGTGCCAGCAGTGTCCCTACAGCCCAAATATATGGCTACACCTTC	many	TRBV2	TRBJ1-2	NA
CASSLLVYGQSSRDTQYF	TGCGCCAGCAGCTTGTTAGTTTACGGGCAGTCGTCTAGAGATACGCAGTATTTT	many	TRBV5-1	TRBJ2-3	NA
CASRVSGGQDTQYF	TGTGCCAGCAGGGTAAGCGGGGGGCAAGATACGCAGTATTTT	few	TRBV6-1	TRBJ2-3	TRBD2
CASNQQGREKLFF	TGTGCCAGCAATCAACAGGGGCGTGAAAAACTGTTTTTT	NA	TRBV28	TRBJ1-4	TRBD1
CASSFRTSGFYEQYF	TGTGCCAGCAGTTTCCGGACTAGCGGATTCTACGAGCAGTACTTC	many	TRBV7-2	TRBJ2-7	TRBD2
CAWSVELYNEQFF	TGTGCCTGGAGTGTAGAACTATACAATGAGCAGTTCTTC	NA	TRBV30	TRBJ2-1	NA